This record concerns one TCR beta chain sequence. No antigen is known for it. The data were produced by immunoSEQ multiplex PCR, yet TCRdb's version contains in-frame clones alone and is incomplete. This table holds about 76,000 clones, approximately 82% found once. The sample originates from a study of T cell clones after liver transplantation. Study-level points and caveats: A significant post-transplant drop in circulating graft-donor-reactive CD4 TCRbeta sequences occurred in most of the 8 subjects. Donor-reactive sequences fell more than third party-reactive ones, suggesting partial deletion. The donor-reactive repertoire was only partly measurable in a couple of subjects, lacking donor cells.

Germline CDR1 MNHEY, CDR2 SMNVEV (reference sequence). Trimming took off 7 bases at V and 6 bases at J, with 22 bases between the two ends. The CDR3 totals 16 residues. The receptor was derived from a human patient who received a liver transplant. Some T cells could come from the graft donor. Specimen: CD4+ T cells from blood, collected at the 22-month timepoint. The V call is TRBV27, the J call TRBJ2-1, with D hard to call. The CDR3 coding sequence is TGTGCCAGCATGTACAGTTCTAGGGCACCTTCCAATGAGCAGTTCTTC. It translates to CASMYSSRAPSNEQFF.